This T cell receptor (beta chain) appears in the sequencing data of a study of blood T cells in healthy people across ages. Germline V gene lookup returns CDR1 LGHNA and CDR2 YNFKEQ. This CDR3 is built from 15 residues. V shed 1 base, J shed 3 bases, and the junction held 4 bases outside the gene matches. Through a sample-barcoded 5' primer and a J-beta primer mix, a second PCR was run for about 6 to 11 cycles. Each cDNA molecule received a tag from a template-switch adaptor that had 12 random nucleotides. TCRdb used MiXCR to reprocess the 5' RACE reads, holding one entry per CDR3 protein. The sample has hundreds of thousands of distinct CDR3 sequences, roughly 49% seen once.

The source material was blood. The receptor was derived from a woman aged 60-75 years in good health. The chain is built from TRBV4-2 and TRBJ2-7, with TRBD1 matching 9 bases. The CDR3 nucleotides are TGTGCCAGCAGCCAAGGGACAGGGGCGGACTACGAGCAGTACTTC. This encodes CASSQGTGADYEQYF.